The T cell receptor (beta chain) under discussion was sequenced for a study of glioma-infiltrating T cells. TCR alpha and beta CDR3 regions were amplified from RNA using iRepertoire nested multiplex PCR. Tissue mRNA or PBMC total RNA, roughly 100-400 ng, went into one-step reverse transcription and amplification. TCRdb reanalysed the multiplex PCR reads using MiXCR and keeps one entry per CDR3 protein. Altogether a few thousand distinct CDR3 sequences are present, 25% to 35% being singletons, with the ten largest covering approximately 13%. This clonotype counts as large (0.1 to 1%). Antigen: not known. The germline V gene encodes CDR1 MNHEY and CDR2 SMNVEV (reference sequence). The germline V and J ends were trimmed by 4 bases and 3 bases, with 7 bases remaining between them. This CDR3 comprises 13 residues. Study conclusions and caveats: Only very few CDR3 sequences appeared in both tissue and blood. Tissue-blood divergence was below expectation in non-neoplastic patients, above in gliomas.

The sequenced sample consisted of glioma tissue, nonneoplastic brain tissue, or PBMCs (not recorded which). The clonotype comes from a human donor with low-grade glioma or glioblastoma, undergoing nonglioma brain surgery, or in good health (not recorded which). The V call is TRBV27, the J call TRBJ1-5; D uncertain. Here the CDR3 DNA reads TGTGCCAGCAGTTGGAACCCCAATCAGCCCCAGCATTTT. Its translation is CASSWNPNQPQHF.